Here is one T cell receptor beta chain with its context. The antigen remains unidentified. There were likely unrecorded immune exposures, though donors were nominally healthy when sampled. The CDR3 is made up of 15 amino acids. The germline V gene has CDR1 SGHTS and CDR2 YDEGEE. V dropped 6 bases and J dropped 0; count of bases not matched to a gene: 6. 13 Jbeta primers and 60 Vbeta primers were used for the PCR. TCRdb's table, derived via immunoSEQ multiplex PCR, lists solely in-frame clones and lacks some. The sample lists roughly 190,000 clones; around 83% were seen once. The entry originates in a study of cytomegalovirus exposure and HLA in healthy donors. Whole-study context: In an early release, HLA-typed donors contributed some 82 million unique TCR sequences. Findings and caveats of the study: Most TCR sequences were uncommon, yet certain public TCRs appeared in many donors. The productive fraction for most TCR beta V segments was about 87% or about 30% in an earlier analysis.

The V gene is TRBV5-8, the J gene TRBJ1-5, with 7 bases that match TRBD1. The specimen sequenced was PBMCs. This receptor was taken from a man aged 40-55 years in good health and CMV-seropositive. CDR3 loop: CASMPQGNSNQPQHF. Written as DNA, the CDR3 is TGTGCCAGCATGCCACAGGGGAATAGCAATCAGCCCCAGCATTTT.